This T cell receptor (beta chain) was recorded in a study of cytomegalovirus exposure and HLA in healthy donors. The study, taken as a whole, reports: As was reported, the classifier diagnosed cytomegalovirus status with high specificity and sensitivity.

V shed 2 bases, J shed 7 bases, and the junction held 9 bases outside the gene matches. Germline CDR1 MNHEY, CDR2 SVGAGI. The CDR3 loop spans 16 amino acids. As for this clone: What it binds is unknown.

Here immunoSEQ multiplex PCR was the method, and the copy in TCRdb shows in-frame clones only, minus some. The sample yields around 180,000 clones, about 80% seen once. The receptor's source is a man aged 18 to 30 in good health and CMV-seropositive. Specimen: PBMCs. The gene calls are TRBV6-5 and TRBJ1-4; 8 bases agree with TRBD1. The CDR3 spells CASSYGTGGTGEKLFF. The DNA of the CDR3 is TGTGCCAGCAGTTACGGAACAGGGGGTACTGGTGAAAAACTGTTTTTT.